Shown below are 8 T cell receptor beta chains from a single sample sequenced in a study of T cells in pancreatic ductal adenocarcinoma. Surgery without prior neoadjuvant therapy was the treatment of the selected pancreatic ductal adenocarcinoma patients. Repertoires were generated with immunoSEQ multiplex PCR, while TCRdb's copy carries only in-frame clones and drops some. The sample records about 9,400 clones, 67% being singletons. What was sequenced was pancreatic tumor tissue. The receptors originated from a human donor with pancreatic ductal adenocarcinoma.

The chain recombines TRBV19 with TRBJ2-1, with 8 positions matching TRBD2. Losses at the gene ends were 4 bases for V and 5 bases for J; bases not matched to a gene: 4. CDR1 and CDR2 from the germline V gene are LNHDA and SQIVND (reference sequence). This CDR3 contains 14 residues. The CDR3 is CASSSGRTNNEQFF. Here the CDR3 DNA reads TGTGCCAGTAGTAGCGGGAGGACCAACAATGAGCAGTTCTTC.

This clone has more than one count but fewer than ten. The V gene is TRBV2, the J gene TRBJ1-2; D may be TRBD1 (5 bases). The CDR3 length is 12 residues. Germline CDR1 and CDR2: SNHLY and FYNNEI. Trimming left V 5 bases short and J 3 bases short, with 7 bases between. The CDR3, as DNA: TGTGCCAGCAGTCAGGGATACTATGGCTACACCTTC. It yields the protein CASSQGYYGYTF.

This chain connects TRBV9 to TRBJ2-1; unclear D gene. V was trimmed by 2 bases and J by 6 bases, leaving 9 bases between them. CDR1 is SGDLS and CDR2 is YYNGEE in the germline V gene. The CDR3 is 13 amino acids. CDR3 residues: CASSVGSGNEQFF. CDR3 nucleotides: TGTGCCAGCAGCGTTGGCTCCGGCAATGAGCAGTTCTTC.

The gene calls are TRBV5-4 and TRBJ2-2; 11 positions match TRBD1. This CDR3 contains 15 residues. Germline CDR1 SGHNT, CDR2 YYREEE (reference sequence). J was trimmed by 3 bases and V by 4 bases; bases with no gene match: 2. As DNA, the CDR3 is TGTGCCAGCAGCAAGGGACAGGGGGACACCGGGGAGCTGTTTTTT. Protein product: CASSKGQGDTGELFF.

This sequence joins TRBV5-6 and TRBJ2-3; D gene uncertain. The CDR3 is 15 residues long. V lost 2 bases and J 5 bases, leaving 15 bases between the germline ends. CDR1 and CDR2 (germline): SGHDT, YYEEEE. The CDR3 DNA is TGTGCCAGCAGCTTCTTGGCTCCCCGGGTAGATACGCAGTATTTT. It translates to CASSFLAPRVDTQYF.

The chain carries TRBV25-1 and TRBJ1-4; 7 positions match TRBD1. Germline-derived CDR1 and CDR2 are MGHDK and SYGVNS. The CDR3 spans 16 residues. With 10 bases clipped from V and 8 bases from J, the junction kept 19 bases outside the gene matches. CDR3 DNA sequence: TGTGCCACAACCTCGACAGGGCCGGATTATCGGGAAAAACTGTTTTTT. It codes for CATTSTGPDYREKLFF.

This clone was observed a few times. The chain uses TRBV5-1 and TRBJ2-5; D may correspond to TRBD1 or TRBD2 (5 bases each). The germline gives CDR1 SGHRS, CDR2 YFSETQ. This CDR3 contains 14 residues. The germline V and J ends were trimmed by 3 bases and 6 bases, with 15 bases remaining between them. This CDR3 reads CASSSGTGYKTQYF. Written as DNA, the CDR3 is TGCGCCAGCAGCTCCGGGACCGGCTATAAGACCCAGTACTTC.

CDR3 DNA sequence: TGTGCCAGCAGACGGGGAGTTCCTGGAAACACCATATATTTT. Translating gives CASRRGVPGNTIYF. The chain couples TRBV6-5 to TRBJ1-3; no definite D call. Germline CDR1 and CDR2: MNHEY and SVGAGI. V lost 6 bases to trimming and J lost 2 bases, with 11 bases between them. This CDR3 is built from 14 residues.